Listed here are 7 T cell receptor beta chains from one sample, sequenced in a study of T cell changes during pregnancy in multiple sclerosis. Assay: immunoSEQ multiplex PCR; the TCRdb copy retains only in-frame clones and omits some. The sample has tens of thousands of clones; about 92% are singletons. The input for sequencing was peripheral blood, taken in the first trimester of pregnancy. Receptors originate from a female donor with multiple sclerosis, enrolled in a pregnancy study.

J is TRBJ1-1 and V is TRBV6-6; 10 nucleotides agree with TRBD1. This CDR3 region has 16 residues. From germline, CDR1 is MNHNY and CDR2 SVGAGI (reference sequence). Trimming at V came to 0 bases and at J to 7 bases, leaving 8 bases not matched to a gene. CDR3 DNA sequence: TGTGCCAGCAGTTACTCGCGGGGGGACAGGGGTGGTGAAGCTTTCTTT. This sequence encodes CASSYSRGDRGGEAFF.

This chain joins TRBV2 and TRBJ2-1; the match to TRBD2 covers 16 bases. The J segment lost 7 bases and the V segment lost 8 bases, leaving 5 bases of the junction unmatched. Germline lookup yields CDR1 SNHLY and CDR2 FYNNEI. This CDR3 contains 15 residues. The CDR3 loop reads CASPGLAGGSNEQFF. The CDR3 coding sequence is TGTGCCAGCCCGGGACTAGCGGGAGGGAGTAATGAGCAGTTCTTC.

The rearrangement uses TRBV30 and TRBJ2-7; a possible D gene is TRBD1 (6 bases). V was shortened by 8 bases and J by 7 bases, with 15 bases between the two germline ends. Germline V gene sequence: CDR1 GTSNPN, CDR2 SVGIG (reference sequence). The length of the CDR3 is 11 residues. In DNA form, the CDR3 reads TGTGCCCAAGGACAGCCTGGGGAGCAGTACTTC. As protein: CAQGQPGEQYF.

The DNA for the CDR3 is TGTGCCAGCAGTCCCTTGGGCAGCCAAGAGACCCAGTACTTC. Translation: CASSPLGSQETQYF. J is TRBJ2-5 and V is TRBV28; unclear D gene. Trimming cost V 5 bases and J 1 base, with 11 bases left between them. This CDR3 has 14 residues. Germline CDR1 is MDHEN and CDR2 is SYDVKM. Variable domain in full (rest from reference TRBV28 and TRBJ2-5): DVKVTQSSRYLVKRTGEKVFLECVQDMDHENMFWYRQDPGLGLRLIYFSYDVKMKEKGDIPEGYSVSREKKERFSLILESASTNQTSMYLCASSPLGSQETQYFGPGTRLLVL.

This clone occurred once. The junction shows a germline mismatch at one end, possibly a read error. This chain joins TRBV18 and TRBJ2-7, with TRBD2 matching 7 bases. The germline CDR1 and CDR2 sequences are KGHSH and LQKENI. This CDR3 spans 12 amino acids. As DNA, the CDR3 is TGTGCCAGCTCAGAAAAAGCGGGACCCTCTTTCTTC. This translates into CASSEKAGPSFF. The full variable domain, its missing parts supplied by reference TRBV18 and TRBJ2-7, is NAGVMQNPRHLVRRRGQEARLRCSPMKGHSHVYWYRQLPEEGLKFMVYLQKENIIDESGMPKERFSAEFPKEGPSILRIQQVVRGDSAAYFCASSEKAGPSFFGPGTRLTVT.

The CDR3: CASSFGRGQPEEKLFF. The CDR3 nucleotides are TGTGCCAGCAGTTTTGGTAGGGGACAACCGGAGGAAAAACTGTTTTTT. The rearrangement uses TRBV28 and TRBJ1-4, with TRBD1 as a possible D gene (6 bases). CDR3 length equals 16 residues. The V gene's germline CDR1 is MDHEN and CDR2 SYDVKM. Deletions cut 3 bases from V and 8 bases from J, with 19 bases between.

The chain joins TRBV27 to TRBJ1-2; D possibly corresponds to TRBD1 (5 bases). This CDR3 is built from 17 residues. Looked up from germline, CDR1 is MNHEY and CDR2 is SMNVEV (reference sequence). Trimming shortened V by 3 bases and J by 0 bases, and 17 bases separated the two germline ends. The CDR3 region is CASSFGGHGIANYGYTF. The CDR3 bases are TGTGCCAGCAGTTTCGGCGGACACGGTATAGCTAACTATGGCTACACCTTC.